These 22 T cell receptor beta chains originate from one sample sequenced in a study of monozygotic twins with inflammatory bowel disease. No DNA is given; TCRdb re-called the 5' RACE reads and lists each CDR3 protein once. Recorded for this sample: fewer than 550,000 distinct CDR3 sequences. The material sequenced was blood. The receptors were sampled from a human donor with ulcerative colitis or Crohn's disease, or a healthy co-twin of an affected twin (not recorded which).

CDR3 sequence: CASSPRIAGEAGETQYF. The chain combines TRBV9 with TRBJ2-5; the D gene TCRdb calls, TRBD2, cannot be checked with no DNA. The CDR3 spans 17 residues. Per germline, CDR1 SGDLS and CDR2 YYNGEE.

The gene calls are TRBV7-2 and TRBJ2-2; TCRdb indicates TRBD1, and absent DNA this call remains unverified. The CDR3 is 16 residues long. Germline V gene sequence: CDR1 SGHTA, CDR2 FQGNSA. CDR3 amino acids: CASSSPLGGTTGELFF.

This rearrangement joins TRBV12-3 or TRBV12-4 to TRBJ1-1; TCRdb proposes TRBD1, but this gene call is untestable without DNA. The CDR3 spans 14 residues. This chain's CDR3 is CASSLLRGNTEAFF.

The CDR3 spells CAISERLGQDNYGYTF. This chain uses TRBV10-3 with TRBJ1-2; TCRdb outputs TRBD1, but without DNA this stays unchecked. The CDR3 has 16 amino acids. Germline V lookup: CDR1 ENHRY, CDR2 SYGVKD.

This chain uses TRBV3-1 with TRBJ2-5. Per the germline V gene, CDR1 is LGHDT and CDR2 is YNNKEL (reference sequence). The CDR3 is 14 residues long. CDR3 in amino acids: CASSHGLGKETQYF.

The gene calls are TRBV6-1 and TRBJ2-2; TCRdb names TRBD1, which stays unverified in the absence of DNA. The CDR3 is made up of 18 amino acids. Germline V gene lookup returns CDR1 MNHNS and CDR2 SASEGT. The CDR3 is CASSRRRTGQLNTGELFF.

The CDR3 loop is CASSEQGTGPFGAFF. The chain uses TRBV2 and TRBJ1-1; TCRdb indicates TRBD1, and absent DNA this call remains unverified. The germline V gene has CDR1 SNHLY and CDR2 FYNNEI. The CDR3 sequence is 15 residues long. Drawing the rest from reference TRBV2 and TRBJ1-1, the complete variable domain is EPEVTQTPSHQVTQMGQEVILRCVPISNHLYFYWYRQILGQKVEFLVSFYNNEISEKSEIFDDQFSVERPDGSNFTLKIRSTKLEDSAMYFCASSEQGTGPFGAFFGQGTRLTVV.

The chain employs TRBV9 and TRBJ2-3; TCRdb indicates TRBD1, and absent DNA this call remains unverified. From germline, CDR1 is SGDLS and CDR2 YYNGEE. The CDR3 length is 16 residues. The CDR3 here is CASSPRTGLSTDTQYF. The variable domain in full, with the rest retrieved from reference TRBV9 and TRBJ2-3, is DSGVTQTPKHLITATGQRVTLRCSPRSGDLSVYWYQQSLDQGLQFLIQYYNGEERAKGNILERFSAQQFPDLHSELNLSSLELGDSALYFCASSPRTGLSTDTQYFGPGTRLTVL.

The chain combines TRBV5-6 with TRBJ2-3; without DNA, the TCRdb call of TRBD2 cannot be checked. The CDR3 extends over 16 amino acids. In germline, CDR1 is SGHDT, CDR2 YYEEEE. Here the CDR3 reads CASSNARFYLTDTQYF.

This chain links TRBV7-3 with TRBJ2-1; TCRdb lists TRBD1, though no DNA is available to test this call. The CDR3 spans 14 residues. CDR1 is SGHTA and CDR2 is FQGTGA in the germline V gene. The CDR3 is CASSPGWSYNEQFF.

CDR3 in amino acids: CASSLLTEPSQPQHF. This sequence joins TRBV28 and TRBJ1-5; TCRdb calls TRBD1, which cannot be checked without DNA. Germline-derived CDR1 and CDR2 are MDHEN and SYDVKM. This CDR3 region has 15 residues.

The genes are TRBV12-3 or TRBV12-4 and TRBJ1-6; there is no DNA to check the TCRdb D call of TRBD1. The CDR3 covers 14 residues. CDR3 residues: CASNWGRENSPLHF.

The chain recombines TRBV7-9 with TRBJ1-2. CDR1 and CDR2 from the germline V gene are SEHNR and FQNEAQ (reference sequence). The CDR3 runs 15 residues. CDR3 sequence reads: CASSAVGRARSGYTF.

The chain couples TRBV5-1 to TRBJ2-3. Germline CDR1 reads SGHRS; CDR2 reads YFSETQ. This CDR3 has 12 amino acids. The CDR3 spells CASSSLRDTQYF.

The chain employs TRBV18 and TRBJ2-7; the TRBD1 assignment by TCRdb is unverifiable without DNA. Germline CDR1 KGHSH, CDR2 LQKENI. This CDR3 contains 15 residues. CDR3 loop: CASSPAGQGIYEQYF.

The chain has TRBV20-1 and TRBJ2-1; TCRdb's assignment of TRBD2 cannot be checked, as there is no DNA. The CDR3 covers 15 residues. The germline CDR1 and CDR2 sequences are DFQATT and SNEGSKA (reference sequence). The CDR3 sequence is CSVARGTSGYNEQFF.

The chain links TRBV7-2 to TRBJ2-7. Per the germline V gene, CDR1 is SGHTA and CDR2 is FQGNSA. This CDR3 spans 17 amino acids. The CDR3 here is CASSWPRSGGSSYEQYF. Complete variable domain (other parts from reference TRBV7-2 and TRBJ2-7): GAGVSQSPSNKVTEKGKDVELRCDPISGHTALYWYRQSLGQGLEFLIYFQGNSAPDKSGLPSDRFSAERTGGSVSTLTIQRTQQEDSAVYLCASSWPRSGGSSYEQYFGPGTRLTVT.

The CDR3 sequence: CSSLAGWEQFF. The chain joins TRBV29-1 to TRBJ2-1; there is no DNA to check the TCRdb D call of TRBD2. In germline, CDR1 is SQVTM, CDR2 ANQGSEA. This CDR3 is 11 amino acids long.

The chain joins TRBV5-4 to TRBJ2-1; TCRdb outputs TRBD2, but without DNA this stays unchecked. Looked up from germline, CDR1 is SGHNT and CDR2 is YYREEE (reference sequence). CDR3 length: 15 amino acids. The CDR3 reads CASSLEAGGPNEQFF.

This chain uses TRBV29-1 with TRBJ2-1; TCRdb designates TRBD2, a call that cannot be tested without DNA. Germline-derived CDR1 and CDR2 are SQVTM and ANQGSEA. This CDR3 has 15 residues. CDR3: CSVEAVRGGRGEQFF.

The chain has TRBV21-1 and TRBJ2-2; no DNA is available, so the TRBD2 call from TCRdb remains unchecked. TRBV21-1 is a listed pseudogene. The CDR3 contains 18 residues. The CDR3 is CASSGLPGLAGVTGELFF.

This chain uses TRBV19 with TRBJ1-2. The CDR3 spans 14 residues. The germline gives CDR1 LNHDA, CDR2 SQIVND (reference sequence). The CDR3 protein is CASSIVGGPYGYTF. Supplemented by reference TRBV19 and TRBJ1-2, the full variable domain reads DGGITQSPKYLFRKEGQNVTLSCEQNLNHDAMYWYRQDPGQGLRLIYYSQIVNDFQKGDIAEGYSVSREKKESFPLTVTSAQKNPTAFYLCASSIVGGPYGYTFGSGTRLTVV.